Listed below are T cell receptor beta chains from one sample, sequenced in a study of blood T cell repertoires in COVID-19. Sequencing was performed with immunoSEQ multiplex PCR; in TCRdb, only in-frame clones are kept and a portion is missing. Found here are approximately 260,000 clones, roughly 80% of them singletons; the top ten hold roughly 10%. Sample: peripheral blood. These receptors all come from a woman of 80 years or more with acute or convalescent COVID-19. Each CDR3 is given with its conserved first and last residue. The D gene is left open where the match is weak. Size values are once, few and many counts, or a class for expanded clones, and some rows have none.

size	D	J	V	CDR3	DNA
.	TRBD2	TRBJ2-3	TRBV2	CASRLRSGGYTDTQYF	TGTGCCAGCAGACTCCGGAGCGGGGGGTACACAGATACGCAGTATTTT
.	TRBD1	TRBJ1-1	TRBV19	CATKGGRTEAFF	TGTGCCACCAAAGGGGGCAGGACTGAAGCTTTCTTT
once	TRBD1	TRBJ1-2	TRBV19	CATKVDRFNYGYTF	TGTGCCACCAAAGTGGACAGGTTTAACTATGGCTACACCTTC
.	.	TRBJ1-4	TRBV5-1	CASSFRGATNEKLFF	TGCGCCAGCAGCTTCCGGGGTGCAACTAATGAAAAACTGTTTTTT
.	.	TRBJ1-1	TRBV4-2	CASSLQVTTNTEAFF	TGTGCCAGCAGCCTCCAAGTGACAACGAACACTGAAGCTTTCTTT
.	.	TRBJ1-3	TRBV2	CASSDANLPSGNTIYF	TGTGCCAGCAGTGACGCTAATTTACCCTCTGGAAACACCATATATTTT
once	TRBD2	TRBJ2-5	TRBV5-4	CASSQRLAGDPYQETQYF	TGTGCCAGCAGCCAGAGACTAGCGGGGGACCCTTACCAAGAGACCCAGTACTTC
.	TRBD1	TRBJ1-1	TRBV29-1	CSARTGSDTEAFF	TGCAGCGCCCGGACAGGGAGCGACACTGAAGCTTTCTTT
.	TRBD1	TRBJ1-2	TRBV28	CASSLKGAGGYTF	TGTGCCAGCAGTTTAAAGGGGGCCGGTGGCTACACCTTC
few	TRBD1	TRBJ1-6	TRBV6-1	CASSEYPGQGNSPLHF	TGTGCCAGCAGTGAATACCCGGGACAGGGGAATTCACCCCTCCACTTT
.	TRBD2	TRBJ2-7	TRBV6-6	CASSYSASGYEQYF	TGTGCCAGCAGTTACTCGGCTAGCGGATACGAGCAGTACTTC
.	TRBD2	TRBJ2-3	TRBV20-1	CSASKRGGDTQYF	TGCAGTGCTAGTAAACGGGGGGGCGATACGCAGTATTTT
.	.	TRBJ1-1	TRBV10-3	CAIKRRGDTEAFF	TGTGCCATCAAACGCCGGGGGGACACTGAAGCTTTCTTT
.	.	TRBJ1-2	TRBV19	CASSPQGPTGYTF	TGTGCCAGTAGTCCCCAGGGGCCTACTGGCTACACCTTC
.	TRBD1	TRBJ1-2	TRBV6-5	CASRTGGSGYTF	TGTGCCAGCAGAACAGGGGGCAGTGGCTACACCTTC
.	TRBD1	TRBJ2-5	TRBV5-4	CASSYPGQGQETQYF	TGTGCCAGCAGCTACCCGGGACAGGGGCAAGAGACCCAGTACTTC
.	.	TRBJ1-2	TRBV28	CASSYHGGAWGYTF	TGTGCCAGCAGTTATCACGGGGGAGCCTGGGGCTACACCTTC
.	.	TRBJ1-4	TRBV21-1	CASSKERGANEKLFF	TGTGCCAGCAGCAAAGAACGGGGTGCTAATGAAAAACTGTTTTTT
few	TRBD1	TRBJ1-1	TRBV5-1	CASSSGTGRGTEAFF	TGCGCCAGCAGCAGTGGGACAGGGCGGGGCACTGAAGCTTTCTTT
.	TRBD2	TRBJ2-3	TRBV28	CASSPSGESTDTQYF	TGTGCCAGCAGTCCTAGCGGGGAGAGCACAGATACGCAGTATTTT
few	.	TRBJ1-5	TRBV15	CATRPMDSSNQPQHF	TGTGCCACCAGACCTATGGACAGTAGCAATCAGCCCCAGCATTTT
once	TRBD2	TRBJ2-1	TRBV27	CASSSAGTSGYNEQFF	TGTGCCAGCAGTTCCGCCGGGACTAGTGGGTACAATGAGCAGTTCTTC
.	.	TRBJ1-4	TRBV2	CASTQGRGEKLFF	TGTGCCAGCACCCAGGGCCGGGGGGAAAAACTGTTTTTT
.	TRBD1	TRBJ1-1	TRBV5-4	CASSSPGQLNTEAFF	TGTGCCAGCAGCTCCCCGGGACAGTTGAACACTGAAGCTTTCTTT
.	.	TRBJ1-1	TRBV30	CAWSLDTEAFF	TGTGCCTGGAGCTTAGACACTGAAGCTTTCTTT
.	.	TRBJ1-2	TRBV6-5	CASSYSQGWGYTF	TGTGCCAGCAGTTACTCACAGGGATGGGGCTACACCTTC
few	.	TRBJ2-6	TRBV4-1	CASSSLGANVLTF	TGCGCCAGCAGCAGCCTTGGGGCCAACGTCCTGACTTTC
.	.	TRBJ1-4	TRBV10-3	CAISESGGPTNEKLFF	TGTGCCATCAGTGAGTCCGGCGGGCCAACTAATGAAAAACTGTTTTTT
once	.	TRBJ2-6	TRBV30	CAWQGPTGANVLTF	TGTGCCTGGCAGGGGCCAACTGGGGCCAACGTCCTGACTTTC
.	.	TRBJ1-4	TRBV28	CASRWQGSNEKLFF	TGTGCCAGCAGATGGCAGGGTAGTAATGAAAAACTGTTTTTT
few	.	TRBJ1-1	TRBV3-1/TRBV3-2	CASSYTGGALAEAFF	TGTGCCAGCAGCTACACGGGGGGCGCTTTAGCTGAAGCTTTCTTT
.	.	TRBJ1-2	TRBV30	CAWSVQIYGYTF	TGTGCCTGGAGTGTACAGATCTATGGCTACACCTTC
once	TRBD1	TRBJ2-3	TRBV7-3	CASSSDRATTDTQYF	TGTGCCAGCAGCTCTGACAGGGCCACCACAGATACGCAGTATTTT
.	.	TRBJ2-1	TRBV18	CASSPQGINEQFF	TGTGCCAGCTCACCCCAGGGAATCAATGAGCAGTTCTTC
.	.	TRBJ1-2	TRBV24-1	CATSPNGGERYGYTF	TGTGCCACCAGCCCAAATGGGGGGGAGAGGTATGGCTACACCTTC
.	.	TRBJ2-5	TRBV7-9	CASSLRLAGIVGETQYF	TGTGCCAGCAGCTTACGTTTAGCAGGGATTGTGGGCGAGACCCAGTACTTC
.	.	TRBJ2-7	TRBV7-2	CASSLRRGTYEQYF	TGTGCCAGCAGCTTAAGGAGGGGAACCTACGAGCAGTACTTC
once	.	TRBJ1-4	TRBV27	CASSTTGRTNEKLFF	TGTGCCAGCAGTACAACAGGGCGGACTAATGAAAAACTGTTTTTT
.	.	TRBJ2-1	TRBV5-6	CASSFGSGFVYNEQFF	TGTGCCAGCAGCTTCGGGTCGGGGTTCGTTTACAATGAGCAGTTCTTC
.	TRBD2	TRBJ2-5	TRBV11-2	CASSLGTSGGEQETQYF	TGTGCCAGCAGCTTAGGGACTAGCGGGGGGGAACAAGAGACCCAGTACTTC
.	.	TRBJ2-6	TRBV7-9	CASSPVGSSGANVLTF	TGTGCCAGCAGTCCAGTGGGGAGCTCTGGGGCCAACGTCCTGACTTTC
few	TRBD1	TRBJ2-7	TRBV11-2	CASSRSPDRAYYEQYF	TGTGCCAGCAGCCGCAGCCCGGACAGGGCGTACTACGAGCAGTACTTC
once	TRBD1	TRBJ2-3	TRBV4-1	CASSRGQRTDTQYF	TGCGCCAGCAGCCGGGGACAGCGCACAGATACGCAGTATTTT
.	TRBD1	TRBJ1-6	TRBV30	CAWSRQGGRNNSPLHF	TGTGCCTGGAGTCGACAGGGAGGCAGGAATAATTCACCCCTCCACTTT
.	.	TRBJ2-4	TRBV18	CASSTNQGRDIQYF	TGTGCCAGCTCAACGAACCAGGGCCGGGACATTCAGTACTTC
.	.	TRBJ1-2	TRBV28	CASTQTNYGYTF	TGTGCCAGCACCCAAACTAACTATGGCTACACCTTC
.	TRBD1	TRBJ1-2	TRBV7-9	CASDARDRKNNYGYTF	TGTGCCAGCGACGCGCGGGACAGGAAAAATAACTATGGCTACACCTTC